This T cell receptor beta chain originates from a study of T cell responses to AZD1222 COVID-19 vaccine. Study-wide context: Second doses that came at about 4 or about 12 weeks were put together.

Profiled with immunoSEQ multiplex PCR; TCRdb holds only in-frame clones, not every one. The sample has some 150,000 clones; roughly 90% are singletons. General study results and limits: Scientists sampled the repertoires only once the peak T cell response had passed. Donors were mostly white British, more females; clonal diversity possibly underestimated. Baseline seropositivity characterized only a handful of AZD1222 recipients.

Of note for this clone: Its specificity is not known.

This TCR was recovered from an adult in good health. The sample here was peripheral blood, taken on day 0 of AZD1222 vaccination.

The DNA for the CDR3 is TGTGCCAGCAGCTTGAGGGCGCAAAGGACTAGCGGGGGTAGGGCCGGGGAGCTGTTTTTT. Encoded protein: CASSLRAQRTSGGRAGELFF. V and J are TRBV7-8 and TRBJ2-2; 13 bases line up with TRBD2. The CDR3 consists of 20 residues. V shed 3 bases, J shed 6 bases, and the junction held 16 bases outside the gene matches. From germline, CDR1 is SGHVS and CDR2 FQNEAQ.